These 8 T cell receptor beta chains came from one sample sequenced in a study of OX40 agonist ivuxolimab in advanced cancers. Profiled with immunoSEQ multiplex PCR; TCRdb holds only in-frame clones, not every one. The data contain some 30,000 clones, approximately 90% of them singletons. The input for sequencing was CD4+ or CD8+ T cells sorted from blood, taken in a trial of the OX40 agonist ivuxolimab. The receptors originated from an adult with an advanced solid tumor such as melanoma, head and neck, liver or kidney cancer.

The chain uses TRBV10-3 and TRBJ2-7; D is unresolved. Germline-derived CDR1 and CDR2 are ENHRY and SYGVKD. The CDR3 is 13 residues long. The germline V and J ends were trimmed by 2 bases and 5 bases, with 10 bases remaining between them. The chain's CDR3 is CAISEPQKNEQYV. CDR3 sequence (DNA): TGTGCCATCAGTGAGCCCCAGAAGAACGAGCAGTACGTC.

The gene calls are TRBV5-1 and TRBJ2-7; 9 bases line up with TRBD1. V lost 3 bases, J lost 7 bases, and 5 bases stayed unmatched. Germline-derived CDR1 and CDR2 are SGHRS and YFSETQ. CDR3 length: 13 amino acids. CDR3 loop: CASSWGQGREQYF. The CDR3 nucleotides read TGCGCCAGCAGCTGGGGACAGGGAAGGGAGCAGTACTTC.

The chain carries TRBV7-3 and TRBJ2-1; the match to TRBD2 covers 9 bases. The CDR3 is made up of 19 amino acids. Germline V CDR1 and CDR2: SGHTA, FQGTGA. V lost 0 bases and J lost 6; bases outside the gene matches: 15. In nucleotides, the CDR3 is TGTGCCAGCAGCTTAACCGACGTAGCGGGAGAAGAAGGGGTCAATGAGCAGTTCTTC. It specifies CASSLTDVAGEEGVNEQFF.

This clone was seen a few times. The chain has TRBV7-9 and TRBJ2-7, with no clear D. Germline V gene sequence: CDR1 SEHNR, CDR2 FQNEAQ (reference sequence). This CDR3 contains 13 residues. The V gene lost 1 base and the J gene lost 3 bases, with 7 bases spanning the gap. This CDR3 is CASSLGPNYEQYV. CDR3 bases: TGTGCCAGCAGCTTAGGTCCGAACTACGAGCAGTACGTC.

The CDR3, as DNA: TGCGCCAGCAGCCAGGAACCGGGACTAATCACAGATACGCAGTATTTT. Its translation is CASSQEPGLITDTQYF. J is TRBJ2-3 and V is TRBV4-1; TRBD2 matches 7 bases. The germline V gene has CDR1 MGHRA and CDR2 YSYEKL. This CDR3 region has 16 residues. Trimming took 3 bases from V and 2 from J; bases not matched to a gene: 8.

The chain employs TRBV28 and TRBJ2-7; TRBD1 agrees at 9 bases. CDR1 MDHEN and CDR2 SYDVKM come from the germline V gene. The CDR3 spans 16 residues. V lost 6 bases to trimming and J lost 6 bases; unmatched junction nucleotides: 15. The CDR3 reads CASRPTVDRGLGEQYV. CDR3 nucleotides: TGTGCCAGCAGACCCACCGTGGACAGGGGCCTGGGCGAGCAGTACGTC.

V usage is TRBV6-4 and J usage is TRBJ2-1, with D maybe TRBD1 (6 bases). CDR1 MRHNA and CDR2 SNTAGT come from the germline V gene. This CDR3 has 15 amino acids. Trimming pared 4 bases from V and 2 bases from J, leaving 12 bases between. For the CDR3, the DNA is TGTGCCAGCAGTGTTGGCACAGGGACCTACAATGAGCAGTTCTTC. Protein: CASSVGTGTYNEQFF.

This sequence joins TRBV4-1 and TRBJ2-7; D is unclear. CDR1 is MGHRA and CDR2 is YSYEKL in the germline V gene. The CDR3 sequence is 13 residues long. Trimming stripped 0 bases from V and 3 bases from J, with 6 bases between. The CDR3 region is CASSQDIHYEQYV. The CDR3 DNA follows: TGCGCCAGCAGCCAAGATATACACTACGAGCAGTACGTC.